The clone carrying this T cell receptor beta chain has more than one count but fewer than ten. Its specificity is unknown. From germline, CDR1 is SGHTA and CDR2 FQGNSA. The length of the CDR3 is 14 residues. Trimming removed 3 bases at V and 2 bases at J, with 10 bases between. These data come from a study of blood T cells in healthy people across ages. Findings and caveats of the study: More naive CD4+ cells and higher diversity were found in long-lived than in aged donors. The percentage of naive T cells correlated strongly with TCR beta diversity. Per-million-T-cell TCR beta diversity fell roughly linearly with age.

Primers used in a second PCR of roughly 6 to 11 cycles were a sample-barcoded 5' primer and a J-beta primer mix. TCRdb reprocessed the 5' RACE reads via MiXCR and lists one record per CDR3 protein. The data hold about a million distinct CDR3 sequences, with 51% observed a single time. Sample: blood. The chain links TRBV7-2 to TRBJ1-2; no clear D. This receptor was taken from a woman aged 55-75 years in good health. CDR3 nucleotide sequence: TGTGCCAGCAGCTTTGGGGTACAGAACTATGGCTACACCTTC. Its translation: CASSFGVQNYGYTF.